These T cell receptor beta chains were read from a single sample in a study of blood T cell repertoires in COVID-19. The table came from immunoSEQ multiplex PCR; TCRdb's copy has only in-frame clones and leaves some out. The sample contains tens of thousands of clones, around 90% of which appear only once. Sequencing was done on a sample of peripheral blood. These receptors were obtained from a woman in her 50s in a cohort sampled during active COVID-19. CDR3s include the opening cysteine and the closing phenylalanine or tryptophan. D genes are given only for firm matches. A row's size may be missing; if present it is once, few, many or a size class.

d_call j_call v_call clone_size cdr3_aa cdr3_nt
TRBD1 TRBJ1-1 TRBV5-1 NA CASSFRVTGATEAFF TGCGCCAGCAGCTTCCGCGTAACAGGGGCCACTGAAGCTTTCTTT
NA TRBJ1-1 TRBV18 NA CASSPRLSRGDTEAFF TGTGCCAGCTCACCACGCCTTTCCAGGGGAGACACTGAAGCTTTCTTT
TRBD2 TRBJ2-3 TRBV9 NA CASSTSAGKDTQYF TGTGCCAGCAGCACATCAGCGGGGAAAGATACGCAGTATTTT
NA TRBJ1-6 TRBV12-3/TRBV12-4 NA CASSDRNSPLHF TGTGCCAGCAGCGATCGGAATTCACCCCTCCACTTT
TRBD1 TRBJ2-5 TRBV9 NA CASSVGGQGAKETQYF TGTGCCAGCAGCGTCGGGGGACAGGGGGCGAAGGAGACCCAGTACTTC
TRBD2 TRBJ2-5 TRBV7-3 NA CASSLSAGGLETQYF TGTGCCAGCAGCTTATCAGCGGGGGGGCTAGAGACCCAGTACTTC
TRBD2 TRBJ2-1 TRBV24-1 NA CATSDLAGGPDEQFF TGTGCCACCAGTGATTTAGCGGGGGGGCCCGATGAGCAGTTCTTC
NA TRBJ1-5 TRBV28 NA CASSPEGDPHRPQHF TGTGCCAGCAGCCCTGAGGGGGACCCTCACCGTCCCCAGCATTTT
NA TRBJ2-7 TRBV7-3 NA CASSLGHCPYEQYF TGTGCCAGCAGCTTGGGACACTGCCCCTACGAGCAGTACTTC
TRBD1 TRBJ2-5 TRBV5-1 NA CASSFTTGQGSGETQYF TGCGCCAGCAGCTTCACTACTGGACAGGGCTCCGGTGAGACCCAGTACTTC
NA TRBJ1-1 TRBV23-1 NA CASRADYRTEAFF TGCGCCAGCAGGGCCGATTACAGGACTGAAGCTTTCTTT
TRBD1 TRBJ1-2 TRBV27 NA CASSSQDRYHGYTF TGTGCCAGCAGTTCACAGGACAGGTATCATGGCTACACCTTC
NA TRBJ2-3 TRBV24-1 once CATSDPNRSPFTDTQYF TGTGCCACCAGTGACCCGAACAGGTCTCCGTTCACAGATACGCAGTATTTT
TRBD2 TRBJ2-3 TRBV9 NA CASSVEGGLGDTQYF TGTGCCAGCAGCGTAGAGGGAGGGCTGGGAGATACGCAGTATTTT
NA TRBJ1-5 TRBV12-5 once CASGDLPTVTGRLYSNQPQHF TGTGCTAGTGGTGACCTCCCAACCGTGACGGGAAGACTTTATAGCAATCAGCCCCAGCATTTT
NA TRBJ2-7 TRBV10-3 NA CAISEQGKSYEQYF TGTGCCATCAGTGAACAGGGTAAATCCTACGAGCAGTACTTC
NA TRBJ1-4 TRBV18 NA CASSRRQVGNGEKLFF TGTGCCAGCTCACGCAGACAGGTTGGAAACGGTGAAAAACTGTTTTTT
TRBD1 TRBJ2-3 TRBV30 NA CASSTGNGQYF TGTGCCTCCTCGACAGGGAACGGGCAGTATTTT
TRBD1 TRBJ1-4 TRBV9 NA CASSVSSGQGFEKLFF TGTGCCAGCAGCGTCAGTTCCGGACAGGGGTTTGAAAAACTGTTTTTT
NA TRBJ1-2 TRBV5-8 NA CASTLPGAGSYGYTF TGTGCCAGCACCCTGCCTGGGGCAGGGTCCTATGGCTACACCTTC
TRBD1 TRBJ1-2 TRBV12-3/TRBV12-4 NA CASTVQGHYGYTF TGTGCCAGCACCGTACAGGGGCACTATGGCTACACCTTC
TRBD2 TRBJ2-1 TRBV9 NA CASSVTSGSYNEQFF TGTGCCAGCAGCGTGACTAGCGGGAGCTACAATGAGCAGTTCTTC
NA TRBJ2-1 TRBV6-4 NA CASSDLRGEQFF TGTGCCAGCAGTGACCTGAGGGGGGAGCAGTTCTTC
TRBD2 TRBJ2-7 TRBV6-5 NA CASSLAGPTYEQYF TGTGCCAGCAGTCTAGCGGGGCCAACCTACGAGCAGTACTTC